This T cell receptor beta chain was found in a study of tumor-infiltrating lymphocytes in primary liver carcinoma. Germline V lookup: CDR1 SGHAT, CDR2 FQNNGV. This CDR3 spans 12 amino acids. Comment on this clonotype: The germline gene is not matched at one end of the junction; a read error may be the cause.

Extraction also yielded germline DNA, while blood RNA was obtained from unsorted whole blood. With a constant-region primer, TCR beta cDNA was made from 400 to 550 ng of total RNA. Three nested multiplex PCR rounds, a slightly modified ARM-PCR, produced the libraries for TCR beta. With TRBV1-TRBV30 forward primers and a C-beta reverse primer, the first two PCR rounds were run for roughly 10 cycles each. Via MiXCR, TCRdb re-called the multiplex PCR reads, giving one row per CDR3 protein. The repertoire holds 330,000 or so distinct CDR3 sequences, 65% seen once, with about 6% in the top ten. The rearrangement uses TRBV11-2 and TRBJ2-3; the D call may be TRBD1 or TRBD2 (5 bases each). The TCR was taken from a man in his forties with primary liver carcinoma and hepatitis B virus infection. Sequencing was performed on peripheral blood. The DNA of the CDR3 is TGTACCAGCAGCTTAGGAACTGGGGGGCAGTATTTT. As protein: CTSSLGTGGQYF. The whole variable domain, remainder taken from reference TRBV11-2 and TRBJ2-3, is EAGVAQSPRYKIIEKRQSVAFWCNPISGHATLYWYQQILGQGPKLLIQFQNNGVVDDSQLPKDRFSAERLKGVDSTLKIQPAKLEDSAVYLCTSSLGTGGQYFGPGTRLTVL.